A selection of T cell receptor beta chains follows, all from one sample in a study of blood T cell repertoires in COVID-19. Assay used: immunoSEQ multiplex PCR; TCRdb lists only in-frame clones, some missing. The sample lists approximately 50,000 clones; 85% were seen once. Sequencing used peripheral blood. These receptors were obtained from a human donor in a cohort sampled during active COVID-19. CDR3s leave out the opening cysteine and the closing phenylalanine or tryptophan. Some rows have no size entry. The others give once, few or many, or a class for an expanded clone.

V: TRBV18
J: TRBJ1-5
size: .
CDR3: ASSPTGVGQPQH

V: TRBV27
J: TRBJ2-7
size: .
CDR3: ASSLTGHLTEQY

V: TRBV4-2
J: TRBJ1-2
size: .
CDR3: ASSQVPQKIYGYT

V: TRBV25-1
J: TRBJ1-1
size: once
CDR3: ASSDRDRGNTEAF

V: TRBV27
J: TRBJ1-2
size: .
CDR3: ASREGRGLYGYT

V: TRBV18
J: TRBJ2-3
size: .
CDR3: ASSPPLGSRYTQY

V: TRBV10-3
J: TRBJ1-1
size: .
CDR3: AISDRVRDTEAF

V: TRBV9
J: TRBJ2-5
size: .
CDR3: ASSATPGTGQETQY

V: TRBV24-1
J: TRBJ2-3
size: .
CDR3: ATSDHSPSGRGTDTQY

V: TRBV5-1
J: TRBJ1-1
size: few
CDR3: ASSPGQMNTEAF

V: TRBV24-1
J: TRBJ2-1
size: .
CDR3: ATKGSGSYNEQF

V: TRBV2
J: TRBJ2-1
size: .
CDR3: ASSDEGNNEQF

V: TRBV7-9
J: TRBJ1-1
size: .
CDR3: ASSQGQRNTEAF

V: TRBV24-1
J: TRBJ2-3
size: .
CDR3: ATSGTAGGTSTDTQY

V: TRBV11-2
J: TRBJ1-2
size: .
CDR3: ASSQNAGVYGYT

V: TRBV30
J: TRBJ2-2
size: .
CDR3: AWSEDSHRELF

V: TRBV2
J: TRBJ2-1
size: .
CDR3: ASSEDTEYSYNEQF

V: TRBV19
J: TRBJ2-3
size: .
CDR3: ASSMNRGKSEGTQY

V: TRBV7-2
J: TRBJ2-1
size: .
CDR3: ASSLDKQGRNEQF

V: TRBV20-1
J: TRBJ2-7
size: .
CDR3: SARRSYEQY

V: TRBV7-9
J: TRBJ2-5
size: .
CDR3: ASSPQGASEETQY

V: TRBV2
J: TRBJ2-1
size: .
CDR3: ASSVLAGGGNEQF

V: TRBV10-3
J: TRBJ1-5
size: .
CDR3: AIKEHYSNQPQH

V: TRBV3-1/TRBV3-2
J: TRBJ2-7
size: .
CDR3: ASSRGGGAYEQY

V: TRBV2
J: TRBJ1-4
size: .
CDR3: ASSAGQSNEKLF

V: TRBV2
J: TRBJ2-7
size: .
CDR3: ASSFWTGTYEQY

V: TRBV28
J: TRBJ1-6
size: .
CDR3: ASSFPQVLSSPLH

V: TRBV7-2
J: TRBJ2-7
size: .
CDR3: ASSPGQLYEQY

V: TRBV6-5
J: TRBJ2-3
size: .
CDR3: ASSYGLDTDTQY

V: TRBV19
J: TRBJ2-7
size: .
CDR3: ASSIQGSNEQY

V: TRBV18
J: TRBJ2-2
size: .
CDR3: ASSSRTGNTGELF

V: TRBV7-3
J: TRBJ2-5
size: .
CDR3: ASSFERQETQY

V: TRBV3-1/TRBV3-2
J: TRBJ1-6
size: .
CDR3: ASSQSQGSNSPLH

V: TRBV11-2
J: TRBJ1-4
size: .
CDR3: ASSPRLGEKLF

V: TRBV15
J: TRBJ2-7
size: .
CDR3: ATSRSRQGSEQY

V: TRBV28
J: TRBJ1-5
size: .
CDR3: ASSTGDQPQH

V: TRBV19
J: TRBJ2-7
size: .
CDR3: ASSIWGGTGPPEQY

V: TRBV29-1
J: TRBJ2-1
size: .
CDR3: SVALAGGASSYNEQF

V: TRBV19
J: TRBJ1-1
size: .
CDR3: ASSIRQENTEAF

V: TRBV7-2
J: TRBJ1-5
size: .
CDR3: ASSSDSNQPQH

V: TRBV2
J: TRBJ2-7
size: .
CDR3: ASSDLPRQGQVIHEQY

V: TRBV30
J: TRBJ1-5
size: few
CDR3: ACTGQEGNQPQH